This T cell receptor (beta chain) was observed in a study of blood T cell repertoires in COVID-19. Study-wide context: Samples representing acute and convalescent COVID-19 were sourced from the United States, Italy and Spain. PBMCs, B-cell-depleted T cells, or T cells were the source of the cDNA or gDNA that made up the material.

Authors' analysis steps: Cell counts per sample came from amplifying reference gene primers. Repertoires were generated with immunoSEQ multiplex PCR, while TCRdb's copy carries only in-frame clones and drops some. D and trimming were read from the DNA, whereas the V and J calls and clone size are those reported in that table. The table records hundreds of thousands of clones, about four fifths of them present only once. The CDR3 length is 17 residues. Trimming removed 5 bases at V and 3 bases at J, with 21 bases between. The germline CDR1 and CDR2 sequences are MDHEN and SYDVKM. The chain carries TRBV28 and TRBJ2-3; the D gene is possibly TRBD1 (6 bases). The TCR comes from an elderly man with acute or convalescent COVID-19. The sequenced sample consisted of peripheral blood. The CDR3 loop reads CASSALDAWGPTDTQYF. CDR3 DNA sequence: TGTGCCAGCAGTGCCCTTGACGCGTGGGGGCCTACAGATACGCAGTATTTT.